This T cell receptor beta chain emerged from a study of cytomegalovirus exposure and HLA in healthy donors. General observations from the study: A later look showed TCR association rates differing by HLA locus, highest for DRB1 and lowest for HLA-C. An analysis was carried out later, and it reportedly showed fewer N-insertions in an Asian-associated ancestry cluster than the roughly 670-donor mean. Presence/absence analyses supposed approximately even sequencing depth among donors.

V lost 3 bases, J lost 4 bases, and 25 bases lay in between. The CDR3 is made up of 19 amino acids. Germline V CDR1 and CDR2: SGHKS, YYEKEE (reference sequence). A multiplex PCR was run with 60 Vbeta primers and 13 Jbeta primers. Libraries were prepared by immunoSEQ multiplex PCR; TCRdb keeps only in-frame clonotypes and omits some of them. Of some 57,000 clones listed, more than 70% are singletons. As to this clone: The target antigen is unknown.

J is TRBJ1-4 and V is TRBV5-5; weak D call: TRBD1 (6 bases). This TCR was sampled from a woman in her 30s in good health and CMV-seronegative. The sequencing input was PBMCs. CDR3 DNA sequence: TGTGCCAGCAGCTACGTAGCCGGACAGCTCCAATACCGTAATGAAAAACTGTTTTTT. This encodes CASSYVAGQLQYRNEKLFF.